A single sample is the source of the 13 T cell receptor beta chains below, sequenced in a study of blood T cell repertoires in COVID-19. Only in-frame clones appear in the TCRdb table, and some are missing; sequencing was by immunoSEQ multiplex PCR. The table has over 85,000 clones, 87% seen once. The source material was peripheral blood. The source is a male donor with acute or convalescent COVID-19.

The V gene is TRBV12-3 or TRBV12-4, the J gene TRBJ2-3; 7 bases line up with TRBD1. Losses at the gene ends were 5 bases for V and 5 bases for J; bases not matched to a gene: 4. This CDR3 region has 13 residues. The CDR3 coding sequence is TGTGCCAGCAGTCCCGACAGGGAAGATACGCAGTATTTT. It translates to CASSPDREDTQYF.

CDR3 in DNA: TGTGCCAGCAGTTACTTTCCGGGGGACTATAATTCACCCCTCCACTTT. It yields the protein CASSYFPGDYNSPLHF. V and J are TRBV6-5 and TRBJ1-6; possible D gene TRBD1, 5 bases. From germline, CDR1 is MNHEY and CDR2 SVGAGI. This CDR3 is built from 16 residues. V lost 1 base, J lost 3 bases, and 10 bases lay in between.

The CDR3 region has the DNA TGCAGCTACCCGGGACAGGGTCTTGGGGAGACCCAGTACTTC. Its protein is CSYPGQGLGETQYF. V is TRBV29-1 and J is TRBJ2-5; 9 bases match TRBD1. After removal of 8 bases from V and 5 bases from J, the junction contained 12 bases not matched to a gene. Germline V gene sequence: CDR1 SQVTM, CDR2 ANQGSEA. CDR3 length: 14 residues.

In this sample, this clone turned up once. The CDR3 nucleotides read TGTGCCAGCAGTGACCTTTGGGGGGGCGAAAATAGCAATCAGCCCCAGCATTTT. Protein: CASSDLWGGENSNQPQHF. The chain uses TRBV2 and TRBJ1-5, with a possible D match to TRBD1 (6 bases). Per germline, CDR1 SNHLY and CDR2 FYNNEI. V was cut by 3 bases and J by 0 bases, with 18 bases left in between. The CDR3 extends over 18 amino acids.

The sample holds a few counts of this clone. V and J are TRBV6-5 and TRBJ1-5; 8 positions match TRBD1. The V gene's germline CDR1 is MNHEY and CDR2 SVGAGI. J was trimmed by 6 bases and V by 5 bases; bases with no gene match: 9. The CDR3 covers 15 residues. The CDR3 sequence: CASSPDRGGSQPQHF. The CDR3 bases are TGTGCCAGCAGTCCAGACAGGGGAGGCAGTCAGCCCCAGCATTTT.

The chain couples TRBV28 to TRBJ2-7, with D hard to call. The CDR3 contains 13 residues. V shed 3 bases and J shed 2 bases, with 8 bases lying between them. Germline CDR1 and CDR2: MDHEN and SYDVKM. CDR3 amino acids: CASSLGRTYEQYF. CDR3 in DNA: TGTGCCAGCAGTTTGGGCAGGACCTACGAGCAGTACTTC.

CDR3 loop: CASSHPWPRGNYEQYF. The CDR3 coding sequence is TGTGCCAGCAGCCACCCCTGGCCCAGGGGGAACTACGAGCAGTACTTC. The chain carries TRBV7-9 and TRBJ2-7, with 7 bases fitting TRBD1. V lost 5 bases, J lost 3 bases, and 13 bases stayed unmatched. The CDR3 consists of 16 residues. CDR1 SEHNR and CDR2 FQNEAQ come from the germline V gene (reference sequence).

The chain carries TRBV7-2 and TRBJ2-5; D uncertain. Germline V gene sequence: CDR1 SGHTA, CDR2 FQGNSA. This CDR3 is built from 13 residues. V lost 1 base, J lost 3 bases, and 6 bases lay in between. The chain's CDR3 is CASSLVGEETQYF. The CDR3 bases are TGTGCCAGCAGCTTAGTGGGCGAAGAGACCCAGTACTTC.

This rearrangement joins TRBV19 to TRBJ2-7; 10 bases fit TRBD1. Germline assignment: CDR1 LNHDA and CDR2 SQIVND (reference sequence). The CDR3 is 15 amino acids. J was trimmed by 4 bases and V by 3 bases; bases with no gene match: 6. CDR3 loop: CASSITGTGEYEQYF. CDR3 DNA sequence: TGTGCCAGTAGTATCACCGGGACAGGGGAATACGAGCAGTACTTC.

This rearrangement joins TRBV19 to TRBJ2-3, with D hard to call. The CDR3 contains 14 residues. Germline V gene sequence: CDR1 LNHDA, CDR2 SQIVND (reference sequence). Between the trimmed V and J ends, which lost 3 bases and 4 bases, there was a span of 11 bases. CDR3 loop: CASSIDTLADTQYF. The CDR3 nucleotides read TGTGCCAGTAGTATCGACACCCTGGCAGATACGCAGTATTTT.

The chain joins TRBV3-1 (or the pseudogene TRBV3-2) to TRBJ2-1; 7 nucleotides match TRBD1. CDR3 length equals 12 residues. CDR1 and CDR2 from the germline V gene are LGHDT and YNNKEL (reference sequence). J gave up 12 bases and V 5 bases, and 7 bases lay outside the gene matches. The CDR3 nucleotides read TGTGCCAGCAGCTCACGACAGGGCCGGCAGTTCTTC. This encodes CASSSRQGRQFF.

The CDR3 protein is CASSLEALAGGREQFF. Here the CDR3 DNA reads TGTGCCAGCAGCCTTGAAGCACTAGCGGGGGGGCGTGAGCAGTTCTTC. V gene TRBV5-6 combines with J gene TRBJ2-1, with TRBD2 identical over 13 bases. Germline CDR1 reads SGHDT; CDR2 reads YYEEEE. The V and J ends lost 4 bases and 9 bases, in that order; junction bases with no gene match: 10. CDR3 length: 16 amino acids.

This chain links TRBV5-6 with TRBJ2-3; 7 nucleotides align to TRBD1. The CDR3 has 16 residues. Trimming at V came to 1 base and at J to 2 bases, leaving 7 bases not matched to a gene. Germline lookup yields CDR1 SGHDT and CDR2 YYEEEE. The DNA of the CDR3 is TGTGCCAGCAGCTTGTTTACAGGGGAGAACACAGATACGCAGTATTTT. Its translation: CASSLFTGENTDTQYF.